The source of this T cell receptor beta chain is a study of cytomegalovirus exposure and HLA in healthy donors. Study-wide results and caveats: The only immune exposure information that was available was CMV serostatus. Cytomegalovirus association was listed for about 160 TCR beta chains.

A word on this clone: Its antigen is unknown.

The PCR had 60 Vbeta and 13 Jbeta primers. Repertoires were generated with immunoSEQ multiplex PCR, while TCRdb's copy carries only in-frame clones and drops some. This repertoire shows some 150,000 clones, 60% to 85% found once; its top ten account for over 3%. CDR3 length: 15 amino acids. Trimming removed 8 bases from V and 2 bases from J; junction bases left unmatched: 10. The germline V gene encodes CDR1 MDHEN and CDR2 SYDVKM. The rearrangement joins TRBV28 to TRBJ2-3; 7 bases are shared with TRBD2. This TCR came from a woman between 35 and 50 years old in good health and CMV-seronegative. The sample was PBMCs. The CDR3 region is CASLKGRGYTDTQYF. The CDR3 DNA is TGTGCCAGCCTCAAAGGGCGGGGGTACACAGATACGCAGTATTTT.